The entry that follows covers one TCR beta chain sequence. Its target is unknown. Some clones are missing from TCRdb's copy, which holds only in-frame ones; the method was immunoSEQ multiplex PCR. The repertoire includes 68,000 or so clones, around 90% of them detected once, and 0.85% to 1.2% sits in the top ten. The CDR3 length is 12 residues. The germline gives CDR1 WNHNN, CDR2 SYGVQD (reference sequence). Losses at the gene ends were 6 bases for V and 5 bases for J; bases not matched to a gene: 0. The sample originates from a study of OX40 agonist ivuxolimab in advanced cancers. On the study more broadly: Antecedent anti-PD-1, anti-PD-L1 or anti-CTLA-4 therapy was permissible, with 35% to 40% having received some. Study conclusions and caveats: The authors did not determine the antigen specificity of the expanded peripheral T cells. Dose levels from 0.1 to 3.0 mg/kg saw CD4+ and CD8+ blood T cells expand clonally by week 6. Relatively little clonal expansion, among the lowest observed, appeared in partial responders at 0.1-3.0 mg/kg.

The receptor's source is an adult with an advanced solid tumor such as melanoma, head and neck, liver or kidney cancer. The sample consisted of CD4+ or CD8+ T cells sorted from blood, taken in a trial of the OX40 agonist ivuxolimab. The genes are TRBV10-1 and TRBJ2-4, with 8 bases aligning to TRBD1. The CDR3 DNA is TGCGCCAGCAGGGGACAGGAAAACATTCAGTACTTC. Translation: CASRGQENIQYF.